This T cell receptor beta chain comes out of a study of blood T cells in healthy people across ages. Primed by a sample-barcoded 5' primer and a J-beta primer mix, a second PCR proceeded for 7 to 11 cycles. TCRdb passed the 5' RACE reads through MiXCR, listing each CDR3 protein once. Of under 2,000,000 distinct CDR3 sequences in the sample, 40% to 55% were seen once. This clonotype was picked up a small number of times. Germline V lookup: CDR1 SGDLS, CDR2 YYNGEE. Trimming removed 2 bases at V and 5 bases at J, with 5 bases between. The CDR3 consists of 12 residues. The specimen sequenced was blood. The chain joins TRBV9 to TRBJ2-1; D is uncertain. The TCR comes from a woman aged 40 to 50 in good health. The CDR3 nucleotides read TGTGCCAGCAGCGTCGCTAACAATGAGCAGTTCTTC. Amino acids: CASSVANNEQFF.